This is a list of T cell receptor beta chains from one sample in a study of blood T cell repertoires in COVID-19. The method was immunoSEQ multiplex PCR; TCRdb's version includes in-frame clones alone and lacks a portion of them. Of 250,000 to 300,000 clones in the sample, roughly nine tenths were seen once. The sequenced material came from PBMCs or T cells enriched from blood (not recorded which). These receptors all stem from a middle-aged woman who had recovered from COVID-19. Both conserved end residues are part of each CDR3. Fields, in order: clone size, J gene, V gene, D gene, CDR3 DNA, CDR3 protein. The D gene is left open where the match is weak. Size is omitted from some rows. Given values are once, few, many or a class for expanded clones.

abundance: .; j_gene: TRBJ2-3; v_gene: TRBV7-2; d_gene: .; CDR3nt: TGTGCCAGCAGCTCGCGGGCGGCGGATACGCAGTATTTT; CDR3aa: CASSSRAADTQYF
abundance: .; j_gene: TRBJ2-1; v_gene: TRBV2; d_gene: TRBD2; CDR3nt: TGTGCCAGCAGTGAAACCGAGACTAGCGCTTACAATGAGCAGTTCTTC; CDR3aa: CASSETETSAYNEQFF
abundance: .; j_gene: TRBJ1-5; v_gene: TRBV6-2/TRBV6-3; d_gene: .; CDR3nt: TGTGCCAGCAGTTACGGTGGGGGCGGGAATCAGCCCCAGCATTTT; CDR3aa: CASSYGGGGNQPQHF
abundance: .; j_gene: TRBJ2-2; v_gene: TRBV20-1; d_gene: .; CDR3nt: TGCAGTGCTAGTCGCGGCGCCGGGGAGCTGTTTTTT; CDR3aa: CSASRGAGELFF
abundance: .; j_gene: TRBJ2-7; v_gene: TRBV6-6; d_gene: TRBD1; CDR3nt: TGTGCCAGCAGTACCATCCAGGGACAGTCCTACGAGCAGTACTTC; CDR3aa: CASSTIQGQSYEQYF
abundance: .; j_gene: TRBJ2-1; v_gene: TRBV4-3; d_gene: TRBD2; CDR3nt: TGCGCCAGCAGCCAAGATTATGTCGGACTAGCGGGAGAGGGGGAGCAGTTCTTC; CDR3aa: CASSQDYVGLAGEGEQFF
abundance: .; j_gene: TRBJ1-1; v_gene: TRBV4-2; d_gene: TRBD1; CDR3nt: TGTGCCAGCAGCAAGGACAGGGCAGAATCGGAAGCTTTCTTT; CDR3aa: CASSKDRAESEAFF
abundance: once; j_gene: TRBJ2-2; v_gene: TRBV3-1/TRBV3-2; d_gene: TRBD2; CDR3nt: TGTGCCAGCAGCCCTGGGCTAGCGGGGGGGCCGGCTCTCGGGGAGCTGTTTTTT; CDR3aa: CASSPGLAGGPALGELFF
abundance: once; j_gene: TRBJ1-1; v_gene: TRBV3-1/TRBV3-2; d_gene: .; CDR3nt: TGTGCCAGCAGCCAAGGGGTCCAATTCAGCACGGGGGCTGAAGCTTTCTTT; CDR3aa: CASSQGVQFSTGAEAFF
abundance: few; j_gene: TRBJ2-7; v_gene: TRBV2; d_gene: TRBD2; CDR3nt: TGTGCCAGCCTTAGCCAGCGGGAGGTTTACGAGCAGTACTTC; CDR3aa: CASLSQREVYEQYF
abundance: .; j_gene: TRBJ2-1; v_gene: TRBV7-2; d_gene: .; CDR3nt: TGTGCCAGCAGCTTAGAGTTGCGCGGGGCGGGGCAGTTCTTC; CDR3aa: CASSLELRGAGQFF
abundance: .; j_gene: TRBJ2-7; v_gene: TRBV6-5; d_gene: .; CDR3nt: TGTGCCAGCAGTTACTCGAGAGACTACGAGCAGTACTTC; CDR3aa: CASSYSRDYEQYF
abundance: .; j_gene: TRBJ2-3; v_gene: TRBV2; d_gene: TRBD1; CDR3nt: TGTGCCAGCAGCGCTATGACAGGGTTAATTAATACGCAGTATTTT; CDR3aa: CASSAMTGLINTQYF
abundance: .; j_gene: TRBJ1-1; v_gene: TRBV19; d_gene: .; CDR3nt: TGTGCCAGTAGTAATCAGGGAGGGACTGAAGCTTTCTTT; CDR3aa: CASSNQGGTEAFF
abundance: .; j_gene: TRBJ1-2; v_gene: TRBV2; d_gene: .; CDR3nt: TGTGCCACCACATCCGAGGACGGACTATTCTATGGCTACACCTTC; CDR3aa: CATTSEDGLFYGYTF
abundance: .; j_gene: TRBJ2-3; v_gene: TRBV27; d_gene: .; CDR3nt: TGTGCCAGCAGCTCCCAGGGTATTGGCACAGATACGCAGTATTTT; CDR3aa: CASSSQGIGTDTQYF
abundance: .; j_gene: TRBJ1-5; v_gene: TRBV7-8; d_gene: .; CDR3nt: TGTGCCAGCAGCAACAGGGCCAGGGGCAATCAGCCCCAGCATTTT; CDR3aa: CASSNRARGNQPQHF
abundance: .; j_gene: TRBJ1-6; v_gene: TRBV18; d_gene: .; CDR3nt: TGTGCCAGCTCACCTAAAGGCCCAGGAGGCCTGAGCTCCTATAATTCACCCCTCCACTTT; CDR3aa: CASSPKGPGGLSSYNSPLHF
abundance: .; j_gene: TRBJ2-7; v_gene: TRBV2; d_gene: TRBD1; CDR3nt: TGTGCCAGCAGTGGGGGACAGGGACCTGGGGAGCAGTACTTC; CDR3aa: CASSGGQGPGEQYF
abundance: .; j_gene: TRBJ2-1; v_gene: TRBV2; d_gene: TRBD1; CDR3nt: TGTGCCAGCAGAGACAGGGGGCTTTACAATGAGCAGTTCTTC; CDR3aa: CASRDRGLYNEQFF
abundance: .; j_gene: TRBJ1-4; v_gene: TRBV3-1/TRBV3-2; d_gene: .; CDR3nt: TGTGCCAGCAGCCAAGATTCGGGCAGGGTTAATGAAAAACTGTTTTTT; CDR3aa: CASSQDSGRVNEKLFF
abundance: .; j_gene: TRBJ1-5; v_gene: TRBV2; d_gene: .; CDR3nt: TGTGCCAGCAGTAGACAGGTGGGGCGAAGCAATCAGCCCCAGCATTTT; CDR3aa: CASSRQVGRSNQPQHF
abundance: .; j_gene: TRBJ1-4; v_gene: TRBV5-6; d_gene: .; CDR3nt: TGTGCCAGCAGCCACCAGGGGTCAACTAATGAAAAACTGTTTTTT; CDR3aa: CASSHQGSTNEKLFF
abundance: .; j_gene: TRBJ1-4; v_gene: TRBV11-2; d_gene: TRBD1; CDR3nt: TGTGCCAGCAGCGGGACAGGGGGATATAATGAAAAACTGTTTTTT; CDR3aa: CASSGTGGYNEKLFF
abundance: .; j_gene: TRBJ2-1; v_gene: TRBV7-8; d_gene: TRBD2; CDR3nt: TGTGCCAGCAGCTTTGGACTAGCGGGGGGGGACAATGAGCAGTTCTTC; CDR3aa: CASSFGLAGGDNEQFF
abundance: .; j_gene: TRBJ1-4; v_gene: TRBV2; d_gene: TRBD1; CDR3nt: TGTGCCAGCAGTGAAGAGGGGACAGGGAATGAAAAACTGTTTTTT; CDR3aa: CASSEEGTGNEKLFF
abundance: .; j_gene: TRBJ2-1; v_gene: TRBV25-1; d_gene: .; CDR3nt: TGTGCCAGCAGTGAAGGGGGCGCACTCATTTATGAGCAGTTCTTC; CDR3aa: CASSEGGALIYEQFF
abundance: once; j_gene: TRBJ2-2; v_gene: TRBV7-3; d_gene: .; CDR3nt: TGTGCCAGCAGCTTAGAGGACACCGGGGAGCTGTTTTTT; CDR3aa: CASSLEDTGELFF
abundance: .; j_gene: TRBJ2-5; v_gene: TRBV2; d_gene: .; CDR3nt: TGTGCCAGCAGTGAAGCGGCAGTCCAAGAGACCCAGTACTTC; CDR3aa: CASSEAAVQETQYF
abundance: .; j_gene: TRBJ1-4; v_gene: TRBV2; d_gene: .; CDR3nt: TGTGCCAGCAGTGAATTCTTGGGCACTAATGAAAAACTGTTTTTT; CDR3aa: CASSEFLGTNEKLFF
abundance: .; j_gene: TRBJ1-4; v_gene: TRBV15; d_gene: .; CDR3nt: TGTGCCACCAGCAGACAGGGATCTAATGAAAAACTGTTTTTT; CDR3aa: CATSRQGSNEKLFF
abundance: few; j_gene: TRBJ2-7; v_gene: TRBV29-1; d_gene: TRBD2; CDR3nt: TGCAGCGTTGATACTAGCGGGATGGGCTACGAGCAGTACTTC; CDR3aa: CSVDTSGMGYEQYF
abundance: .; j_gene: TRBJ1-4; v_gene: TRBV6-1; d_gene: .; CDR3nt: TGTGCCAGCAGTGAAGTAGGGGCAACTAATGAAAAACTGTTTTTT; CDR3aa: CASSEVGATNEKLFF
abundance: .; j_gene: TRBJ1-2; v_gene: TRBV7-3; d_gene: .; CDR3nt: TGTGCCAGCAGCTTACGGGGTGATGGCTATGGCTACACCTTC; CDR3aa: CASSLRGDGYGYTF
abundance: once; j_gene: TRBJ2-7; v_gene: TRBV28; d_gene: TRBD2; CDR3nt: TGTGCCAGCACCGAAAGCGGGAGTGTGCTACGCGAGCAGTACTTC; CDR3aa: CASTESGSVLREQYF
abundance: .; j_gene: TRBJ1-1; v_gene: TRBV7-6; d_gene: .; CDR3nt: TGTGCCAGCAGCTCCGACGAGGGAACTGAAGCTTTCTTT; CDR3aa: CASSSDEGTEAFF
abundance: .; j_gene: TRBJ1-2; v_gene: TRBV6-5; d_gene: .; CDR3nt: TGTGCCAGCTCGAGGGGGAGCGATGGCTACACCTTC; CDR3aa: CASSRGSDGYTF
abundance: .; j_gene: TRBJ1-1; v_gene: TRBV7-9; d_gene: .; CDR3nt: TGTGCCAGCAGCTCCGGTTCCACTGAAGCTTTCTTT; CDR3aa: CASSSGSTEAFF
abundance: .; j_gene: TRBJ1-2; v_gene: TRBV2; d_gene: .; CDR3nt: TGTGCCAGCAGTGTTTCCGGGGGAAGGGATAGTGGCTACACCTTC; CDR3aa: CASSVSGGRDSGYTF
abundance: .; j_gene: TRBJ1-1; v_gene: TRBV18; d_gene: .; CDR3nt: TGTGCCAGCTCACCCGGAGGGCAGCTCACTGAAGCTTTCTTT; CDR3aa: CASSPGGQLTEAFF
abundance: .; j_gene: TRBJ2-1; v_gene: TRBV7-8; d_gene: TRBD2; CDR3nt: TGTGCCAGCAGCTCCGGACTAGCGGGAGGGTTCAATGAGCAGTTCTTC; CDR3aa: CASSSGLAGGFNEQFF
abundance: .; j_gene: TRBJ1-4; v_gene: TRBV5-1; d_gene: .; CDR3nt: TGCGCCAGCAGCTTTTCAGGGAGCGGGAATGAAAAACTGTTTTTT; CDR3aa: CASSFSGSGNEKLFF
abundance: .; j_gene: TRBJ2-1; v_gene: TRBV13; d_gene: TRBD2; CDR3nt: TGTGCCAGCAGCTTAGCTCTAGCGGGATACAATGAGCAGTTCTTC; CDR3aa: CASSLALAGYNEQFF
abundance: .; j_gene: TRBJ2-3; v_gene: TRBV5-5; d_gene: TRBD1; CDR3nt: TGTGCCAGCAGCCCCGGGACAGGGGGACAGGCAAGGTCAGATACGCAGTATTTT; CDR3aa: CASSPGTGGQARSDTQYF
abundance: once; j_gene: TRBJ2-2; v_gene: TRBV19; d_gene: .; CDR3nt: TGTGCCAGTAGGGTCGGAGCCGGGACCGGGGAGCTGTTTTTT; CDR3aa: CASRVGAGTGELFF
abundance: .; j_gene: TRBJ2-3; v_gene: TRBV7-2; d_gene: TRBD2; CDR3nt: TGTGCCAGCAGCCTCATCGGACTAGCGGGGGGAGATACGCAGTATTTT; CDR3aa: CASSLIGLAGGDTQYF
abundance: .; j_gene: TRBJ2-5; v_gene: TRBV11-2; d_gene: .; CDR3nt: TGTGCCAGCAGCCCGAACAGGGCCAGGCAAGAGACCCAGTACTTC; CDR3aa: CASSPNRARQETQYF
abundance: .; j_gene: TRBJ1-2; v_gene: TRBV7-2; d_gene: .; CDR3nt: TGTGCCAGCAGCTTAGTTAGCGACTATGGCTACACCTTC; CDR3aa: CASSLVSDYGYTF
abundance: few; j_gene: TRBJ2-1; v_gene: TRBV18; d_gene: .; CDR3nt: TGTGCCAGCTCACCCGAGACAGATTACAATGAGCAGTTCTTC; CDR3aa: CASSPETDYNEQFF
abundance: .; j_gene: TRBJ1-3; v_gene: TRBV4-1; d_gene: .; CDR3nt: TGCGCCAGCAGCCAAAATGGAGCGGGTAGCTCTGGAAACACCATATATTTT; CDR3aa: CASSQNGAGSSGNTIYF
abundance: .; j_gene: TRBJ2-2; v_gene: TRBV6-6; d_gene: TRBD1; CDR3nt: TGTGCCAGCAGTTACTTCCGGGACAGCAACACCGGGGAGCTGTTTTTT; CDR3aa: CASSYFRDSNTGELFF
abundance: .; j_gene: TRBJ1-6; v_gene: TRBV6-1; d_gene: .; CDR3nt: TGTGCCAGCAGTGAATCTCAGGGGAAGGGTGATTCACCCCTCCACTTT; CDR3aa: CASSESQGKGDSPLHF
abundance: .; j_gene: TRBJ2-1; v_gene: TRBV27; d_gene: TRBD1; CDR3nt: TGTGCCAGCAGTTCCGACAGGGGGGATTACAATGAGCAGTTCTTC; CDR3aa: CASSSDRGDYNEQFF